This TCR beta chain was sequenced for a study of shared clonotypes between healthy human individuals. As for the study in general: The donors, a couple of women and a few men, were aged 18 to 49. Every donor yielded three CD4 naive, three CD4 memory, two CD8 naive and one CD8 memory plate. Study findings and constraints: Across subsets, estimated richness was generally greater for naive than for memory populations.

Some clones are missing from TCRdb's copy, which holds only in-frame ones; the method was immunoSEQ multiplex PCR. The sample lists 850,000 to 1,200,000 clones; under 80% were seen once. Trimming removed 4 bases at V and 0 bases at J, with 11 bases between. The CDR3 is 15 amino acids. CDR1 is SGDLS, CDR2 YYNGEE, per germline. Splitting the CD4+ cells yielded a CD45RA+ naive subset and a CD45RA-negative memory subset. The sample holds a few counts of this clone. Its target is not known. The clonotype comes from a man between 18 and 29 years old in good health. The chain recombines TRBV9 with TRBJ1-3; D uncertain. Sample: memory CD4+ T cells sorted from blood. Described subset: CD45RA-negative fraction. The chain's CDR3 is CASSSRRNSGNTIYF. The DNA for the CDR3 is TGTGCCAGCAGCAGCCGACGGAACTCTGGAAACACCATATATTTT.